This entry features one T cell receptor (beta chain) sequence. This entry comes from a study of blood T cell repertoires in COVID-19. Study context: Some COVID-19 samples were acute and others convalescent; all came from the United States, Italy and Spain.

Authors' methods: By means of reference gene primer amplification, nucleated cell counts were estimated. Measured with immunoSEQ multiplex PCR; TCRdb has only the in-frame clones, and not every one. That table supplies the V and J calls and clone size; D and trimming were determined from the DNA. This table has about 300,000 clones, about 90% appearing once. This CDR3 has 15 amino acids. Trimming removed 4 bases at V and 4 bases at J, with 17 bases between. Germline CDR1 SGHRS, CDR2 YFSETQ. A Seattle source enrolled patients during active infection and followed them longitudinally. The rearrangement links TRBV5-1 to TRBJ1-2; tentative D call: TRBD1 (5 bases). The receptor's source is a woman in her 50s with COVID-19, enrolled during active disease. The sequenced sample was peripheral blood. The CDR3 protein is CASSPTFGGLYGYTF. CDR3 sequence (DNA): TGCGCCAGCAGCCCTACGTTCGGGGGACTCTATGGCTACACCTTC.